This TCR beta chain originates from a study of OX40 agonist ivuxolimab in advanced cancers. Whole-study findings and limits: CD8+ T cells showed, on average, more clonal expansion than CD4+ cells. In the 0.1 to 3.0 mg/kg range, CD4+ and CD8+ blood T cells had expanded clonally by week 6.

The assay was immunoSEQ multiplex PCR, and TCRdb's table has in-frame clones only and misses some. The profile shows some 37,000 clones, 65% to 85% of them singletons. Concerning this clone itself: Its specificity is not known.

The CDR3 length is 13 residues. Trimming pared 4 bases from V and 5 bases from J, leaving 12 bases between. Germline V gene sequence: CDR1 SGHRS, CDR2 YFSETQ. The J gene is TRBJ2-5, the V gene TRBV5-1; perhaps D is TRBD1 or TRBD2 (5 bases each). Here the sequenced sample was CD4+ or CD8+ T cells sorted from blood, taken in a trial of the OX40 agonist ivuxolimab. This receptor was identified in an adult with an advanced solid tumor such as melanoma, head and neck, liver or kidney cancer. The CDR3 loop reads CASSPRGGETQYF. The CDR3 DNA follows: TGCGCCAGCAGCCCGAGGGGTGGGGAGACCCAGTACTTC.